This TCR beta chain appears in the sequencing data of a study of cytomegalovirus exposure and HLA in healthy donors. Study-wide findings and caveats: For presence/absence analyses, sequencing depth was assumed to be roughly uniform across donors.

The ends lost 6 bases at V and 0 bases at J; junction bases unmatched: 5. The CDR3 contains 15 residues. From germline, CDR1 is MNHEY and CDR2 SMNVEV (reference sequence). A multiplex PCR was run with 60 Vbeta primers and 13 Jbeta primers. The table came from immunoSEQ multiplex PCR; TCRdb's copy has only in-frame clones and leaves some out. The table lists approximately 88,000 clones, 60% to 75% of them singletons. As to this clone: The antigen remains unidentified.

The clonotype comes from a man in his 60s in good health and CMV-seronegative. The source material was PBMCs. V usage is TRBV27 and J usage is TRBJ1-5; TRBD1 matches at 7 bases. The CDR3 DNA reads TGTGCCAGCAGAGGAGGGGGCGGTAGCAATCAGCCCCAGCATTTT. It specifies CASRGGGGSNQPQHF.